This passage covers 23 T cell receptor beta chains from one sample sequenced in a study of CD8+ T cells in alopecia areata. It was cDNA, reverse transcribed from extracted RNA, that served as the sequencing template. The table came from immunoSEQ multiplex PCR; TCRdb's copy has only in-frame clones and leaves some out. The table includes 75,000 to 100,000 clones, 41% detected once. Material for sequencing was CD4+ T cells sorted from blood. Receptors were obtained from a human donor with alopecia areata.

The chain carries TRBV5-1 and TRBJ1-1; D perhaps matches TRBD1 (5 bases). The V end was cut by 6 bases, the J end by 1 base, with 13 bases between. Germline CDR1 SGHRS, CDR2 YFSETQ. This CDR3 contains 14 residues. In DNA form, the CDR3 reads TGCGCCAGCACTCGGGACCCCGCGAACACTGAAGCTTTCTTT. It encodes CASTRDPANTEAFF.

V gene TRBV2 combines with J gene TRBJ2-7; a weak D match, TRBD1 (6 bases). Germline V CDR1 and CDR2: SNHLY, FYNNEI. Trimming shortened V by 3 bases and J by 3 bases, and 15 bases separated the two germline ends. This CDR3 is 15 amino acids long. In DNA, the CDR3 is TGTGCCAGCAGTGACTTGTCAGGGGCCATCTACGAGCAGTACTTC. This sequence encodes CASSDLSGAIYEQYF.

The chain uses TRBV27 and TRBJ1-1; D uncertain. Trimming took 6 bases from V and 2 from J, leaving 13 bases between them. Germline lookup yields CDR1 MNHEY and CDR2 SMNVEV (reference sequence). CDR3 length: 14 amino acids. CDR3: CASSLASFNTEAFF. The CDR3, as DNA: TGTGCCAGCAGCTTAGCCTCTTTCAACACTGAAGCTTTCTTT.

V and J are TRBV7-9 and TRBJ2-7; TRBD1 matches 9 bases. Trimming at V came to 9 bases and at J to 0 bases, leaving 6 bases not matched to a gene. Germline V gives CDR1 SEHNR, CDR2 FQNEAQ (reference sequence). The CDR3 is made up of 14 amino acids. CDR3 bases: TGTGCCAGTCGGCCGGGACAGGGCTCCTACGAGCAGTACTTC. Amino acids: CASRPGQGSYEQYF.

The DNA of the CDR3 is TGTGCCTGGAGTGTTGGGACCTACAATCAGCCCCAGCATTTT. This gives the protein CAWSVGTYNQPQHF. The chain has TRBV30 and TRBJ1-5, with D perhaps TRBD1 (5 bases). The CDR3 extends over 14 amino acids. V was cut by 0 bases and J by 3 bases, with 9 bases left in between. Per germline, CDR1 GTSNPN and CDR2 SVGIG (reference sequence). Full variable domain (rest looked up from reference TRBV30 and TRBJ1-5): SQTIHQWPATLVQPVGSPLSLECTVEGTSNPNLYWYRQAAGRGLQLLFYSVGIGQISSEVPQNLSASRPQDRQFILSSKKLLLSDSGFYLCAWSVGTYNQPQHFGDGTRLSIL.

This clone came up a few times. The CDR3 spells CASMPQLSGAYEQYF. The CDR3 coding sequence is TGTGCCAGCATGCCCCAACTTAGCGGAGCCTACGAGCAGTACTTC. The gene calls are TRBV27 and TRBJ2-7; a weak D match, TRBD2 (6 bases). Trimming left V 7 bases short and J 2 bases short, with 18 bases between. Germline V gene sequence: CDR1 MNHEY, CDR2 SMNVEV (reference sequence). This CDR3 comprises 15 residues.

This clone has only a few counts. In the same sample, other DNA sequences code for this CDR3. V gene TRBV6-5 combines with J gene TRBJ2-5; D call uncertain. Germline V gene data show CDR1 as MNHEY and CDR2 as SVGAGI. Trimming removed 3 bases from V and 3 bases from J, with 8 bases in between. CDR3 length: 13 residues. CDR3 loop: CASSYGREETQYF. Here the CDR3 DNA reads TGTGCCAGCAGTTATGGCAGAGAAGAGACCCAGTACTTC.

This sequence joins TRBV27 and TRBJ2-7, with 7 bases fitting TRBD1. Trimming cost V 8 bases and J 3 bases; bases outside gene matches: 16. The CDR3 consists of 16 residues. The germline V gene has CDR1 MNHEY and CDR2 SMNVEV (reference sequence). CDR3 residues: CASRFRPGQTLYEQYF. The CDR3 DNA is TGTGCCAGCCGGTTTCGTCCGGGACAGACCCTCTACGAGCAGTACTTC.

V and J are TRBV29-1 and TRBJ2-2, with D tentatively TRBD2 (6 bases). The germline CDR1 and CDR2 sequences are SQVTM and ANQGSEA. V shed 6 bases and J shed 2 bases, with 16 bases lying between them. The CDR3 extends over 15 amino acids. The CDR3 nucleotides are TGCAGCGTATATTCCGGGACTGTAAACACCGGGGAGCTGTTTTTT. Its translation: CSVYSGTVNTGELFF.

Only a few counts were recorded for this clone. The J gene is TRBJ2-7, the V gene TRBV7-2; 9 bases map to TRBD2. V trimming: 2 bases; J trimming: 6 bases; junction bases outside the gene matches: 5. The V gene's germline CDR1 is SGHTA and CDR2 FQGNSA. This CDR3 region has 14 residues. CDR3 sequence: CASSLLAGLPEQYF. The CDR3 nucleotides read TGTGCCAGCAGCTTACTAGCGGGACTGCCCGAGCAGTACTTC.

The J gene is TRBJ2-1, the V gene TRBV5-1, with TRBD1 identical over 11 bases. The germline V gene has CDR1 SGHRS and CDR2 YFSETQ. V gave up 4 bases and J gave up 6 bases; unmatched junction bases: 6. This CDR3 is 15 amino acids long. In DNA, the CDR3 is TGCGCCAGCAGCCTCTTCGGACAGGGGGCCAATGAGCAGTTCTTC. Encoded protein: CASSLFGQGANEQFF.

The chain combines TRBV6-5 with TRBJ2-5; unclear D gene. This CDR3 is 13 amino acids long. The germline V and J ends were trimmed by 2 bases and 5 bases, with 9 bases remaining between them. Germline V CDR1 and CDR2: MNHEY, SVGAGI. The CDR3 DNA is TGTGCCAGCAGTTACGGCAATCGGGAGACCCAGTACTTC. Translated, it gives CASSYGNRETQYF.

This clone was seen only a few times. The chain is built from TRBV28 and TRBJ1-1; tentative D call: TRBD1 (5 bases). CDR3 size: 13 residues. Trimming pared 6 bases from V and 2 bases from J, leaving 10 bases between. CDR1 is MDHEN and CDR2 is SYDVKM in the germline V gene. The CDR3 protein is CASRLTANTEAFF. The CDR3 nucleotides read TGTGCCAGCAGATTGACAGCCAACACTGAAGCTTTCTTT.

The chain has TRBV7-8 and TRBJ2-7; D gene uncertain. Germline V lookup: CDR1 SGHVS, CDR2 FQNEAQ. The CDR3 is 15 amino acids. Trimming stripped 5 bases from V and 0 bases from J, with 14 bases between. DNA of the CDR3: TGTGCCAGCAGCCCACGTGACAAGCTCTCCTACGAGCAGTACTTC. Its translation is CASSPRDKLSYEQYF.

This clone is medium-sized (0.01 to 0.1%) within its sample. The sample holds other DNA sequences that translate to the same CDR3. The J gene is TRBJ2-1, the V gene TRBV29-1, with a tentative D call TRBD2 (5 bases). This CDR3 is 11 amino acids long. V was clipped by 3 bases and J by 7 bases, with 7 bases between them. Germline V gene lookup returns CDR1 SQVTM and CDR2 ANQGSEA. The CDR3 region is CSVDRGNEQFF. CDR3 sequence (DNA): TGCAGCGTTGATCGGGGAAATGAGCAGTTCTTC.

This clone has only a few counts. V and J are TRBV19 and TRBJ1-2; weak D call: TRBD1 (5 bases). Trimming removed 7 bases at V and 6 bases at J, with 9 bases between. The CDR3 runs 11 residues. Germline V gene data show CDR1 as LNHDA and CDR2 as SQIVND (reference sequence). The CDR3 DNA reads TGTGCCAGTAAAACAGGAGATGGCTACACCTTC. Its translation is CASKTGDGYTF.

The genes are TRBV9 and TRBJ2-1; D remains ambiguous. The CDR3 has 17 amino acids. Looked up from germline, CDR1 is SGDLS and CDR2 is YYNGEE. Trimming removed 0 bases from V and 0 bases from J, with 13 bases in between. The CDR3: CASSVVHWATSYNEQFF. The CDR3 nucleotides are TGTGCCAGCAGCGTAGTCCATTGGGCCACCTCCTACAATGAGCAGTTCTTC.

The chain is built from TRBV29-1 and TRBJ2-7; 11 bases are a match to TRBD2. V gave up 5 bases and J gave up 9 bases; unmatched junction bases: 12. The CDR3 is 14 residues long. Germline V lookup: CDR1 SQVTM, CDR2 ANQGSEA. The CDR3 protein is CSVSLLAGDVWQYF. CDR3 sequence (DNA): TGCAGCGTTTCCTTACTAGCGGGGGATGTCTGGCAGTACTTC.

The chain is built from TRBV5-1 and TRBJ2-1; D unclear. This CDR3 has 14 amino acids. The germline gives CDR1 SGHRS, CDR2 YFSETQ. Deletions cut 4 bases from V and 6 bases from J, with 14 bases between. CDR3 amino acids: CASSAYLIANEQFF. The DNA of the CDR3 is TGCGCCAGCAGCGCTTATCTCATAGCCAATGAGCAGTTCTTC.

J is TRBJ2-1 and V is TRBV18; 7 bases line up with TRBD2. V was clipped by 0 bases and J by 9 bases; unmatched bases: 8. Germline V gene lookup returns CDR1 KGHSH and CDR2 LQKENI. This CDR3 spans 15 amino acids. This CDR3 reads CASSPPWEGSGEQFF. DNA for the CDR3: TGTGCCAGCTCACCACCGTGGGAGGGGTCTGGTGAGCAGTTCTTC. The full variable domain, completed using reference TRBV18 and TRBJ2-1, is NAGVMQNPRHLVRRRGQEARLRCSPMKGHSHVYWYRQLPEEGLKFMVYLQKENIIDESGMPKERFSAEFPKEGPSILRIQQVVRGDSAAYFCASSPPWEGSGEQFFGPGTRLTVL.

The V gene is TRBV18, the J gene TRBJ2-1; D ambiguous. Trimming left V 0 bases short and J 3 bases short, with 9 bases between. Germline V CDR1 and CDR2: KGHSH, LQKENI. CDR3 size: 15 residues. The CDR3 DNA follows: TGTGCCAGCTCACCACCGTCGCCTCACTACAATGAGCAGTTCTTC. Translating gives CASSPPSPHYNEQFF. The whole variable domain, filled in from reference TRBV18 and TRBJ2-1, reads NAGVMQNPRHLVRRRGQEARLRCSPMKGHSHVYWYRQLPEEGLKFMVYLQKENIIDESGMPKERFSAEFPKEGPSILRIQQVVRGDSAAYFCASSPPSPHYNEQFFGPGTRLTVL.

This clone came up a few times. This sequence joins TRBV7-9 and TRBJ2-1; 7 bases are a match to TRBD2. J was trimmed by 2 bases and V by 5 bases; bases with no gene match: 12. From germline, CDR1 is SEHNR and CDR2 FQNEAQ (reference sequence). CDR3 length: 17 amino acids. This chain's CDR3 is CASSQFGAGVTYNEQFF. In DNA form, the CDR3 reads TGTGCCAGCAGCCAATTTGGGGCGGGGGTCACCTACAATGAGCAGTTCTTC.

The genes are TRBV30 and TRBJ1-4, with D possibly being TRBD1 (6 bases). V lost 4 bases to trimming and J lost 0 bases, with 21 bases between them. CDR3 size: 18 residues. Per germline, CDR1 GTSNPN and CDR2 SVGIG (reference sequence). Here the CDR3 reads CAWTPDPGDPTTNEKLFF. Here the CDR3 DNA reads TGTGCCTGGACCCCGGACCCAGGGGATCCCACAACTAATGAAAAACTGTTTTTT.